This is a list of T cell receptor beta chains from one sample in a study of T cells after yellow fever vaccination. TCRdb processed the 5' RACE reads anew with MiXCR; each CDR3 protein has one entry. The sample has about 400,000 distinct CDR3 sequences, roughly 6.1% seen once. The sample here was PBMCs, taken 5 days after the yellow fever booster vaccination. These receptors were taken from a man aged 25 to 40 who received the YFV17D yellow fever vaccine. The CDR3 runs from the conserved cysteine through the conserved F or W. D genes are given only for firm matches. A row's size may be missing; if present it is once, few, many or a size class.

>-|-|TRBJ2-5|TRBV15
CATSTALRGETQYF
TGTGCCACCAGCACCGCCTTACGTGGAGAGACCCAGTACTTC
>-|few|TRBJ1-5|TRBV6-5
CASSYGLDQPQHF
TGTGCCAGCAGTTACGGATTAGATCAGCCCCAGCATTTT
>-|-|TRBJ2-7|TRBV29-1
CSVEGEGFGEQYF
TGCAGCGTTGAAGGAGAGGGGTTCGGTGAGCAGTACTTC
>TRBD1|-|TRBJ1-2|TRBV15
CATSRDRGTGISYGYTF
TGTGCCACCAGCAGAGATAGAGGGACAGGGATTAGCTATGGCTACACCTTC
>-|-|TRBJ2-2|TRBV4-2
CASSQEQELFF
TGTGCCAGCAGCCAAGAACAGGAGCTGTTTTTT
>TRBD2|-|TRBJ2-5|TRBV10-3
CAISSRTSGGDQETQYF
TGTGCCATCAGCTCCAGGACTAGCGGGGGAGACCAAGAGACCCAGTACTTC
>-|many|TRBJ1-3|TRBV6-2/TRBV6-3
CASSYSTSGNTIYF
TGTGCCAGCAGTTACTCGACCTCTGGAAACACCATATATTTT
>TRBD2|few|TRBJ2-3|TRBV5-4
CASSRYQGAGFEDTQYF
TGTGCCAGCAGCCGATACCAAGGAGCGGGATTTGAGGATACGCAGTATTTT
>-|-|TRBJ2-2|TRBV5-1
CASIGGQGGNTGELFF
TGCGCCAGCATCGGTGGGCAGGGTGGAAACACCGGGGAGCTGTTTTTT
>-|-|TRBJ2-3|TRBV20-1
CSARVRQPGTDTQYF
TGCAGTGCTAGAGTCAGACAGCCGGGCACAGATACGCAGTATTTT
>TRBD2|-|TRBJ2-3|TRBV13
CASSLASGSVYTQYF
TGTGCCAGCAGCTTGGCTAGCGGGAGTGTATATACGCAGTATTTT
>TRBD2|few|TRBJ2-1|TRBV20-1
CSAREPLGTSGGGEQFF
TGCAGTGCTAGAGAGCCGCTAGGGACTAGCGGGGGAGGTGAGCAGTTCTTC
>-|few|TRBJ1-5|TRBV6-2/TRBV6-3
CASSPTGTLLLQPQHF
TGTGCCAGCAGCCCGACCGGGACCCTACTTCTTCAGCCCCAGCATTTT
>-|few|TRBJ2-1|TRBV20-1
CSARVLARTSYNEQFF
TGCAGTGCTAGAGTCCTAGCGCGAACCTCTTACAATGAGCAGTTCTTC
>-|-|TRBJ2-1|TRBV20-1
CSARFNGKGEQFF
TGCAGTGCTAGATTTAACGGGAAGGGGGAGCAGTTCTTC
>TRBD1|many|TRBJ2-2|TRBV19
CASSTLTGAGELFF
TGTGCCAGTAGTACCCTTACAGGGGCCGGGGAGCTGTTTTTT